This T cell receptor (beta chain) was retrieved from a study of T cells after yellow fever vaccination. There are a few counts of this clonotype. Its antigen remains unidentified. Study conclusions and caveats: FACS-sorted repertoires might harbor abundant contaminating clonotypes from the bulk population. Reappearing after the booster were most of the clones from primary vaccination (roughly 95% CD4, 85% to 90% CD8).

The CDR3 has 17 amino acids. V was shortened by 0 bases and J by 1 base, with 10 bases between the two germline ends. In germline, CDR1 is LNHDA, CDR2 SQIVND (reference sequence). 5'RACE template switching generated TCR cDNA, adding a universal primer site and UMIs. TCRdb itself ran the 5' RACE reads through MiXCR, one entry per CDR3 protein. The sample lists about 320,000 distinct CDR3 sequences, around 7% occurring once. This receptor was taken from a man younger than 35 who received the YFV17D yellow fever vaccine. Sequencing was performed on PBMCs, taken about 41 days after the first yellow fever vaccination. This sequence joins TRBV19 and TRBJ2-6; no clear D. The CDR3 is CASSIEVGLSGANVLTF. CDR3 coding DNA: TGTGCCAGTAGTATAGAGGTAGGGCTTTCTGGGGCCAACGTCCTGACTTTC.